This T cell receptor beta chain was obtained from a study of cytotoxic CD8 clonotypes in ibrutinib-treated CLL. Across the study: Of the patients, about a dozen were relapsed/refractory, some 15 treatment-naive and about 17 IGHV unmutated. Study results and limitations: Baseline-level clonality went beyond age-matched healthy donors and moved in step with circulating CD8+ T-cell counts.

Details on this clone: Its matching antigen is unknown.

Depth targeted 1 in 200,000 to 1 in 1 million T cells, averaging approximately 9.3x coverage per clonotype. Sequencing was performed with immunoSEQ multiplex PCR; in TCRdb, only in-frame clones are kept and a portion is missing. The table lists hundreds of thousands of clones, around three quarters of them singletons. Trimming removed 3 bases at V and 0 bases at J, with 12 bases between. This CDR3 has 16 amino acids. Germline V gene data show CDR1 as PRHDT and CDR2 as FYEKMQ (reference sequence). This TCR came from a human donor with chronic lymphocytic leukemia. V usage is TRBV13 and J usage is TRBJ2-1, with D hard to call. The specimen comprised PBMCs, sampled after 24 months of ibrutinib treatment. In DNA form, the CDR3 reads TGTGCCAGCAGCTTTCGGCCCGGGCCCTCCTACAATGAGCAGTTCTTC. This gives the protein CASSFRPGPSYNEQFF.